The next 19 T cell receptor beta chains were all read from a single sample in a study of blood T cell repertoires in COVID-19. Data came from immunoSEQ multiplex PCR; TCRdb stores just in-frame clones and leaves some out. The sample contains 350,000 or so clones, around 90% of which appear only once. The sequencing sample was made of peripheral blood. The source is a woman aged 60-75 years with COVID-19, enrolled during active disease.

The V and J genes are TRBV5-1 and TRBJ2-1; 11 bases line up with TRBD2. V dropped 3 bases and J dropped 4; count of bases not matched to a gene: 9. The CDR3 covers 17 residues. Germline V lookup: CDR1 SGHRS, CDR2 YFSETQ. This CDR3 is CASSYLLAGGSYNEQFF. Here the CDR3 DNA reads TGCGCCAGCAGCTATCTCCTAGCGGGGGGTTCTTACAATGAGCAGTTCTTC. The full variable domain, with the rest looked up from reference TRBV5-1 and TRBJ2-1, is KAGVTQTPRYLIKTRGQQVTLSCSPISGHRSVSWYQQTPGQGLQFLFEYFSETQRNKGNFPGRFSGRQFSNSRSEMNVSTLELGDSALYLCASSYLLAGGSYNEQFFGPGTRLTVL.

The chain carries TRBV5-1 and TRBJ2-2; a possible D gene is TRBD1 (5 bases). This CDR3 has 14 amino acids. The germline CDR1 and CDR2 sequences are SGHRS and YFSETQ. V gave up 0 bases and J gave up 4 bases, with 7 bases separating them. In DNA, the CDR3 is TGCGCCAGCAGCTTGGGACAGAGCACCGGGGAGCTGTTTTTT. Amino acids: CASSLGQSTGELFF.

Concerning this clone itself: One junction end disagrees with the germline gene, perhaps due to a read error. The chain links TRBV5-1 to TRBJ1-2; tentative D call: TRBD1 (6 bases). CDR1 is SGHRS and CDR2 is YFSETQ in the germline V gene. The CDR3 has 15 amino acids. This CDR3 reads CASSSTAGTAGASAF. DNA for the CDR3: TGCGCCAGCAGCTCGACCGCCGGGACGGCAGGGGCTAGTGCCTTC. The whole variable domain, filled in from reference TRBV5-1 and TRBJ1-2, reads KAGVTQTPRYLIKTRGQQVTLSCSPISGHRSVSWYQQTPGQGLQFLFEYFSETQRNKGNFPGRFSGRQFSNSRSEMNVSTLELGDSALYLCASSSTAGTAGASAFGSGTRLTVV.

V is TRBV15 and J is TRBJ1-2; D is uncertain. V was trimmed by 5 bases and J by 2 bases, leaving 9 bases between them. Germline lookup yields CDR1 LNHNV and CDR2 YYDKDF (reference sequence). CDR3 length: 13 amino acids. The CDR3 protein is CATSEQPNYGYTF. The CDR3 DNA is TGTGCCACCAGCGAACAGCCAAACTATGGCTACACCTTC.

CDR3 sequence: CAWSSGGVSQPQHF. CDR3 coding DNA: TGTGCCTGGAGTTCGGGGGGGGTGAGTCAGCCCCAGCATTTT. The chain is built from TRBV30 and TRBJ1-5; possibly TRBD1 for D (5 bases). V was cut by 2 bases and J by 6 bases, with 14 bases left in between. Germline CDR1 is GTSNPN and CDR2 is SVGIG (reference sequence). The CDR3 consists of 14 residues. The entire variable domain, with the rest obtained from reference TRBV30 and TRBJ1-5, is as follows: SQTIHQWPATLVQPVGSPLSLECTVEGTSNPNLYWYRQAAGRGLQLLFYSVGIGQISSEVPQNLSASRPQDRQFILSSKKLLLSDSGFYLCAWSSGGVSQPQHFGDGTRLSIL.

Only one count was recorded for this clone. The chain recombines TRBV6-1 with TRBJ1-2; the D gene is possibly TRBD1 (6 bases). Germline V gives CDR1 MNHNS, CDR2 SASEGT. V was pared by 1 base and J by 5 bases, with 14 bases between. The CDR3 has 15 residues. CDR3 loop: CASSEGATGRYGYTF. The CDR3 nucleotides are TGTGCCAGCAGTGAAGGGGCTACAGGGAGATATGGCTACACCTTC.

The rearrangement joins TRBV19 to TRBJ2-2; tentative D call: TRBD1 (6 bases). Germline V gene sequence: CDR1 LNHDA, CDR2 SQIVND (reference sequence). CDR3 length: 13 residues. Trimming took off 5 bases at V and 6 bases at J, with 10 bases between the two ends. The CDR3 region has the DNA TGTGCCAGTAGTTACAGGGAGTCCGGGGAGCTGTTTTTT. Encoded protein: CASSYRESGELFF.

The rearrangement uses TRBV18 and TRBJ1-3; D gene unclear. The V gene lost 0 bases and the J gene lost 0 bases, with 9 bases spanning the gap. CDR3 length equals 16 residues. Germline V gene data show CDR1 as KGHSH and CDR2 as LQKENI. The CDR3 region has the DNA TGTGCCAGCTCACCACCGGCAGTTTCCTCTGGAAACACCATATATTTT. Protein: CASSPPAVSSGNTIYF.

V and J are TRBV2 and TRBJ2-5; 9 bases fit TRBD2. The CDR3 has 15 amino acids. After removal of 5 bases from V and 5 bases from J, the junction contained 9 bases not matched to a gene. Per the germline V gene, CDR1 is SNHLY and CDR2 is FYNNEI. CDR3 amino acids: CASSLGGLARETQYF. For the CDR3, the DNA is TGTGCCAGCAGTTTAGGGGGACTAGCCCGGGAGACCCAGTACTTC.

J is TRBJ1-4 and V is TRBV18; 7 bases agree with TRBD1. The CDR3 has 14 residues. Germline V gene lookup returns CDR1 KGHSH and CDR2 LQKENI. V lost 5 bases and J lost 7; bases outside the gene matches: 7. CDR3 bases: TGTGCCAGCTCATCCCGGGACAGAGGTGAAAAACTGTTTTTT. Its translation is CASSSRDRGEKLFF.

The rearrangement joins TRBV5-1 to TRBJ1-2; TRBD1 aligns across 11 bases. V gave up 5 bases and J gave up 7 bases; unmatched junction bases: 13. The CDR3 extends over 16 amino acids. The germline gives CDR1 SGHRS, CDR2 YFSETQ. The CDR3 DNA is TGCGCCAGCAGTATTTCCGGGACAGGGGGTCTCGGTGGCTACACCTTC. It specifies CASSISGTGGLGGYTF.

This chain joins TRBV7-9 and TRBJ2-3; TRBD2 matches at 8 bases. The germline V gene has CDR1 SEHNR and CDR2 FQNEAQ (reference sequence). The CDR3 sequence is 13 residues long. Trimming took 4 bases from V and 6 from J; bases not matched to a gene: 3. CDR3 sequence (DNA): TGTGCCAGCAGCTCAACTAGCGGCGATACGCAGTATTTT. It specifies CASSSTSGDTQYF.

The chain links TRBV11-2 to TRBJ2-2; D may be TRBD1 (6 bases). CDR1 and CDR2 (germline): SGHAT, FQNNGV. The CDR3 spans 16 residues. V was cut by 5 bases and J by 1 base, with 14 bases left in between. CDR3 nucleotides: TGTGCCAGCAGCCAAATTGGACAGCTGAACACCGGGGAGCTGTTTTTT. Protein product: CASSQIGQLNTGELFF. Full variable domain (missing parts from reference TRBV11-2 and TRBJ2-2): EAGVAQSPRYKIIEKRQSVAFWCNPISGHATLYWYQQILGQGPKLLIQFQNNGVVDDSQLPKDRFSAERLKGVDSTLKIQPAKLEDSAVYLCASSQIGQLNTGELFFGEGSRLTVL.

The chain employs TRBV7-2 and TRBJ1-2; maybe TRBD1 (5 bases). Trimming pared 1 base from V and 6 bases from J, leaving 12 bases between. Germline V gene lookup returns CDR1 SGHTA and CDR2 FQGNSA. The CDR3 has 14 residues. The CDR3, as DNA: TGTGCCAGCAGCTTAGGGCCAGGGAACGATGGCTACACCTTC. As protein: CASSLGPGNDGYTF.

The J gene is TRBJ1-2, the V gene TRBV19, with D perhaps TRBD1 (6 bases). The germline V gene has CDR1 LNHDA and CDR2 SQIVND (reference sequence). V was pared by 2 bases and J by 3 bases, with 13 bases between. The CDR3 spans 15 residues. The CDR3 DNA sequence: TGTGCCAGTAGTATATCTGGGGGCTGGGACTATGGCTACACCTTC. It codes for CASSISGGWDYGYTF.

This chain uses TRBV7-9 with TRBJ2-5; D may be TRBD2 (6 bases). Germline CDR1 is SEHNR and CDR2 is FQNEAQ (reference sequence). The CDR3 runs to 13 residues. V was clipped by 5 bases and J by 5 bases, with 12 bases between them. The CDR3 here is CASSMTRRETQYF. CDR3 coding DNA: TGTGCCAGCAGCATGACTAGGCGGGAGACCCAGTACTTC.

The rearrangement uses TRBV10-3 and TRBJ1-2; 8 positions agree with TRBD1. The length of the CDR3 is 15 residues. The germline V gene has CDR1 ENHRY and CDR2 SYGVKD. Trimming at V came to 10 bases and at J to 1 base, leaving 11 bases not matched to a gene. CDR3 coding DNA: TGTGCCACCAGACTTGGGACAGGACTTAACTATGGCTACACCTTC. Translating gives CATRLGTGLNYGYTF.

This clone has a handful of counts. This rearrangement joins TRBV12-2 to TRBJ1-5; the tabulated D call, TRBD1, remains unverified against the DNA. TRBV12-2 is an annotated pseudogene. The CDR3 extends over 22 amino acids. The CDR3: CASRLAGPAGTDHTRPSIPQHF. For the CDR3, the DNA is TGTGCAAGTCGCTTAGCGGGGCCCGCCGGGACAGACCATACTAGGCCGAGCATACCCCAGCATTTT.

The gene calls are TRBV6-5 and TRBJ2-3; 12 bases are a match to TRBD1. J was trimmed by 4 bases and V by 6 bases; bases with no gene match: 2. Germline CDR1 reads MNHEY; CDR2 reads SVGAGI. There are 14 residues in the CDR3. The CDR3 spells CASSRDRGPDTQYF. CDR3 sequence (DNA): TGTGCCAGCAGCCGGGACAGGGGGCCAGATACGCAGTATTTT.